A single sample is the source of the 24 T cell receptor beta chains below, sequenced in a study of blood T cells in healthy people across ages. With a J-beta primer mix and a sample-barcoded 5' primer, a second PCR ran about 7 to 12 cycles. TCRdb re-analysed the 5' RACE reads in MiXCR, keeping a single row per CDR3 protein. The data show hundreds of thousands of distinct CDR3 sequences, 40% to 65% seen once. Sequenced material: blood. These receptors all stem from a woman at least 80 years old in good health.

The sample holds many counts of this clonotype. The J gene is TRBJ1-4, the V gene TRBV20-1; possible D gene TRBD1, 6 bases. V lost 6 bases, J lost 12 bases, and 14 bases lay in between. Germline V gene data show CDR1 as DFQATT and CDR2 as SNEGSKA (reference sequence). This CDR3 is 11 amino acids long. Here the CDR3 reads CSATQGGELFF. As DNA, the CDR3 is TGCAGTGCCACACAAGGGGGGGAACTGTTTTTT.

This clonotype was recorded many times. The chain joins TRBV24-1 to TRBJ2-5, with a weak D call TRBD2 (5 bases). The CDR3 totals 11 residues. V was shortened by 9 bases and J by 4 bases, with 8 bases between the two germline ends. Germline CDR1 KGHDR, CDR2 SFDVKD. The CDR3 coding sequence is TGTGCCACCGGGGAGCTAGAGACCCAGTACTTC. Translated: CATGELETQYF.

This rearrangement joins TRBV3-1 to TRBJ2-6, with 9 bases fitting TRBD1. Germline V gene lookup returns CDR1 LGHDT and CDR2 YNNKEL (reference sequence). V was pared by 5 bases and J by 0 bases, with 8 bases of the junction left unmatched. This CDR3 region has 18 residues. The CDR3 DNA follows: TGTGCCAGCAGCTATACAGGGGGCAGGAGCTCTGGGGCCAACGTCCTGACTTTC. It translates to CASSYTGGRSSGANVLTF.

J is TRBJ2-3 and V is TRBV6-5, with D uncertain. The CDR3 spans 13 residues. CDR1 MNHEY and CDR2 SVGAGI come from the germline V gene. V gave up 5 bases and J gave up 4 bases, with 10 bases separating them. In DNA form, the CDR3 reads TGTGCCAGCAGTCCTGGGCATTCAGATACGCAGTATTTT. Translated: CASSPGHSDTQYF.

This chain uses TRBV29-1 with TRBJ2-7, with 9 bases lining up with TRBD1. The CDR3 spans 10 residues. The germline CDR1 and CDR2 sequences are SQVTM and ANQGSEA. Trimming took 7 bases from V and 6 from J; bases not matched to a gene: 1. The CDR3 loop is CSAGQGEQYF. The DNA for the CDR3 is TGCAGCGCGGGACAGGGCGAGCAGTACTTC.

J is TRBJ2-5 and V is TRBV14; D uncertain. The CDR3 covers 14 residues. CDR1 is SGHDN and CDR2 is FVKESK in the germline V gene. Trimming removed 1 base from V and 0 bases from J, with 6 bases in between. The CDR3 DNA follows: TGTGCCAGCAGCCAAGCTGGGTACCAAGAGACCCAGTACTTC. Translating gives CASSQAGYQETQYF. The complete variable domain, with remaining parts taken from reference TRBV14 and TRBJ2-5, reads EAGVTQFPSHSVIEKGQTVTLRCDPISGHDNLYWYRRVMGKEIKFLLHFVKESKQDESGMPNNRFLAERTGGTYSTLKVQPAELEDSGVYFCASSQAGYQETQYFGPGTRLLVL.

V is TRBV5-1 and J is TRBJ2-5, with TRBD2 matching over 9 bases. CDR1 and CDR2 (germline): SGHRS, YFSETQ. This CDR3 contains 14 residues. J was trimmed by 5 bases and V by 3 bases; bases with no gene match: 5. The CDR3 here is CASSYRTSVETQYF. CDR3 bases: TGCGCCAGCAGCTACCGGACTAGCGTGGAGACCCAGTACTTC.

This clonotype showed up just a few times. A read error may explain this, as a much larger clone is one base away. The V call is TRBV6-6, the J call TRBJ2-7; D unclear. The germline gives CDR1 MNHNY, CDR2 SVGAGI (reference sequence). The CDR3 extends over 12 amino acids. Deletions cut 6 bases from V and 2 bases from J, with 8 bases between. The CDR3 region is CASSQETYEQYF. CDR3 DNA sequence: TGTGCCAGCAGCCAAGAGACCTACGAGCAGTACTTC.

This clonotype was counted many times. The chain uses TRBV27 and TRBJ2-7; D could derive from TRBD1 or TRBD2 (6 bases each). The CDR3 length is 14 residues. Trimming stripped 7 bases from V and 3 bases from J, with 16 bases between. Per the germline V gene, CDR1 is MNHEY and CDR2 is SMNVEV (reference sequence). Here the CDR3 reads CASNPGGGYYEQYF. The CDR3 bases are TGTGCCAGCAACCCCGGGGGCGGTTACTACGAGCAGTACTTC.

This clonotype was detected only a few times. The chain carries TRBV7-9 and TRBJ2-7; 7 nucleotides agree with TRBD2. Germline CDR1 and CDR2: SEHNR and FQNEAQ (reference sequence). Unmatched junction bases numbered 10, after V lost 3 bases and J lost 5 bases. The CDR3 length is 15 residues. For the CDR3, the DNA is TGTGCCAGCAGCTTGGCCGGGAGGACCATCGACGAGCAGTACTTC. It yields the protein CASSLAGRTIDEQYF.

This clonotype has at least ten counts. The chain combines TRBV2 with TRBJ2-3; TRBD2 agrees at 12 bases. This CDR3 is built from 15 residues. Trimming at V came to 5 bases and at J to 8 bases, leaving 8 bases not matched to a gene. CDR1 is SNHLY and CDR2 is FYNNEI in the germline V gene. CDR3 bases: TGTGCCAGCAGTTCTCTAGCGGGAGGGTTGGCTACGCAGTATTTT. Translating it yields CASSSLAGGLATQYF.

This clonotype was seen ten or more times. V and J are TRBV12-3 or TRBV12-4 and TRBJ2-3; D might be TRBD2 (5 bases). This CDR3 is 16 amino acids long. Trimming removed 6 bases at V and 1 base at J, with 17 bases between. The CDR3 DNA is TGTGCCAGCAGCTTAAGAACGGGGTGGGGCACAGATACGCAGTATTTT. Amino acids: CASSLRTGWGTDTQYF.

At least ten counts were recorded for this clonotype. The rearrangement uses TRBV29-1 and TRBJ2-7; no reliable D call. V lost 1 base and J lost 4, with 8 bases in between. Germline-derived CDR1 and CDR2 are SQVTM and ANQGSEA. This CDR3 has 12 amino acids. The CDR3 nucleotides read TGCAGCGTTGAAGGTCCGTGGTACGAGCAGTACTTC. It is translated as CSVEGPWYEQYF.

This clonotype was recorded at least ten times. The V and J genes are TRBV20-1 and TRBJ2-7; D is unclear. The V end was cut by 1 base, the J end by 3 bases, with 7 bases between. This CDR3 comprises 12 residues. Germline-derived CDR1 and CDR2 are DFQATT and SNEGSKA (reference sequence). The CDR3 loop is CSARVGYYEQYF. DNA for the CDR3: TGCAGTGCTAGAGTAGGGTACTACGAGCAGTACTTC.

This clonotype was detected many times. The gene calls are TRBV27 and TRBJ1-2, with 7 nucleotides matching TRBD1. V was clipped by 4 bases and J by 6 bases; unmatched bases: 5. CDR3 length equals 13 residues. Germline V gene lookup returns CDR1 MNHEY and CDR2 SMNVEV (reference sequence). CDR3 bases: TGTGCCAGCAGTTGGACAGGAAACAATGGCTACACCTTC. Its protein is CASSWTGNNGYTF.

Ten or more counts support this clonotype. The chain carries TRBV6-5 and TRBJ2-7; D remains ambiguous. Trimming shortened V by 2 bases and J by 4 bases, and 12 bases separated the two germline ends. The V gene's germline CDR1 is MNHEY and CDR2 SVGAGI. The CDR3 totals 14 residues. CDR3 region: CASSYAAERYEQYF. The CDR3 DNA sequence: TGTGCCAGCAGTTACGCAGCTGAGAGGTACGAGCAGTACTTC.

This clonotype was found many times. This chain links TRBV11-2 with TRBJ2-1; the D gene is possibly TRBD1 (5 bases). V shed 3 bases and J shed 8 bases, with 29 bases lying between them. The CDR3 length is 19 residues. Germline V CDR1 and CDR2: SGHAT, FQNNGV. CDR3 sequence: CASSFKWSSPARLGDEQFF. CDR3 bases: TGTGCCAGCAGCTTTAAGTGGAGTTCGCCAGCAAGGCTAGGGGATGAGCAGTTCTTC.

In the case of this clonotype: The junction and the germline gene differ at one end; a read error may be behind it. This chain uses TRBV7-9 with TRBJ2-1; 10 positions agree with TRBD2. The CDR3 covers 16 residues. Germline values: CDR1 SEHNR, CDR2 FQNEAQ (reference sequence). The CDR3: CVSSPGGAAGGYEQFF. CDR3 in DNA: TGTGTCAGCAGCCCAGGTGGGGCAGCGGGAGGGTATGAGCAGTTCTTC.

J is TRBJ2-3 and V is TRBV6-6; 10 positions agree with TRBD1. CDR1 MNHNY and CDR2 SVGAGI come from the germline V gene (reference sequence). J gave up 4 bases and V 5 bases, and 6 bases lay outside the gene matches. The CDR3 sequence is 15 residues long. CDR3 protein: CASSRTGGGADTQYF. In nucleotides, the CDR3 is TGTGCCAGCAGTAGGACAGGGGGGGGCGCAGATACGCAGTATTTT.

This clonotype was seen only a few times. CDR3 sequence: CSALTVVTVLNQPQHF. CDR3 DNA: TGCAGTGCACTGACTGTAGTGACGGTCCTTAATCAGCCCCAGCATTTT. The chain couples TRBV20-1 to TRBJ1-5; D not certain. The CDR3 totals 16 residues. From germline, CDR1 is DFQATT and CDR2 SNEGSKA (reference sequence). V was pared by 6 bases and J by 4 bases, with 22 bases between.

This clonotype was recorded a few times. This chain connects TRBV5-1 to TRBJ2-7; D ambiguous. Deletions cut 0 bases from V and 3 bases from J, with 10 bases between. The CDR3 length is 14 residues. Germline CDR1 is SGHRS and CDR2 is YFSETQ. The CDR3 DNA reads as TGCGCCAGCAGCTTGGGCTTTCCCAGCTACGAGCAGTACTTC. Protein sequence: CASSLGFPSYEQYF.

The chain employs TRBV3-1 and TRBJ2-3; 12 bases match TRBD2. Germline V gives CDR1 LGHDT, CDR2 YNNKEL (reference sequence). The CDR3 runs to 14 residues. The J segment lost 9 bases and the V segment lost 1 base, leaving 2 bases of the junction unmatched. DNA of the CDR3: TGTGCCAGCAGCCAAGCTAGCGGGGGGGCAACGCAGTATTTT. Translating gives CASSQASGGATQYF.

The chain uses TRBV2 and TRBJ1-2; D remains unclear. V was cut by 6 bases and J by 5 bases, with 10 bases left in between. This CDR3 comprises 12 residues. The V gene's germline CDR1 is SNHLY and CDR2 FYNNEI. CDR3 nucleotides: TGTGCCAGCAGGGGAGGGTTTTATGGCTACACCTTC. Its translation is CASRGGFYGYTF.

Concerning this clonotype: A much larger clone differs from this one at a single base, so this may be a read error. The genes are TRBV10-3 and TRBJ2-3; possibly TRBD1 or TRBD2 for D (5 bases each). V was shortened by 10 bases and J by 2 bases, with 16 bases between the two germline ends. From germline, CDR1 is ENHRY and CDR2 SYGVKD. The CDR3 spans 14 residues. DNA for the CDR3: TGTGCCAGCCGTGTGGGGGTGGACACAGATACGCAGTATTTT. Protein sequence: CASRVGVDTDTQYF.